What follows is one T cell receptor beta chain and its context. Antigen specificity is unknown. This sample was taken from a study of blood T cells in healthy people across ages. Germline CDR1 and CDR2: SGHKS and YYEKEE (reference sequence). The CDR3 consists of 15 residues. Trimming cost V 4 bases and J 3 bases; bases outside gene matches: 10. Study-wide findings and caveats: PBMCs left unsorted prevented a conclusive naive versus antigen-experienced comparison.

Peripheral blood was drawn, roughly 10 milliliters per donor. The use of a sample-barcoded 5' primer and a J-beta primer mix characterized a second PCR of roughly 6 to 11 cycles. TCRdb re-called the 5' RACE reads through MiXCR, storing one row per CDR3 protein. The sample lists roughly 500,000 distinct CDR3 sequences, around 24% occurring once. This sample also belongs to another study, concerning T cells of mothers and their children. That work states: The authors identified no persistent microchimeric T cell clones.

The sequencing sample was made of blood. The V and J genes are TRBV5-5 and TRBJ2-7, with 7 bases identical to TRBD1. The clonotype comes from a boy aged 5 to 17 in good health. The CDR3 region is CASSATGTEVYEQYF. CDR3 in DNA: TGTGCCAGCAGCGCCACCGGGACAGAAGTCTACGAGCAGTACTTC. Supplemented by reference TRBV5-5 and TRBJ2-7, the full variable domain reads DAGVTQSPTHLIKTRGQQVTLRCSPISGHKSVSWYQQVLGQGPQFIFQYYEKEERGRGNFPDRFSARQFPNYSSELNVNALLLGDSALYLCASSATGTEVYEQYFGPGTRLTVT.